The clone carrying this T cell receptor beta chain appeared a single time. Its target is not known. Germline values: CDR1 LNHDA, CDR2 SQIVND (reference sequence). The CDR3 spans 14 residues. V lost 5 bases, J lost 4 bases, and 4 bases stayed unmatched. This sample was included in a study of OX40 agonist ivuxolimab in advanced cancers. Looking at the study overall: Among those enrolled, mean age was roughly 55 years (range about 23 to 85) and about 79% were male. Study-level points and caveats: What antigens the expanded peripheral T cells recognized was never established. Some nonresponders likewise displayed low normalized T-cell clonal expansion. Within 6 weeks, CD4+ and CD8+ blood T cells expanded clonally at 0.1 to 3.0 mg/kg.

Assay: immunoSEQ multiplex PCR; the TCRdb copy retains only in-frame clones and omits some. Here the sample spans 55,000 to 65,000 clones, about nine tenths being singletons. This clonotype was sampled from an adult with an advanced solid tumor such as melanoma, head and neck, liver or kidney cancer. This specimen consisted of CD4+ or CD8+ T cells sorted from blood, obtained in a trial of the OX40 agonist ivuxolimab. The chain is built from TRBV19 and TRBJ2-1, with TRBD2 matching over 8 bases. The DNA for the CDR3 is TGTGCCAGTAGTCAACTAGCGGAATACAATGAGCAGTTCTTC. It encodes CASSQLAEYNEQFF.